What follows are 20 T cell receptor beta chains derived from one specimen sequenced in a study of OX40 agonist ivuxolimab in advanced cancers. Using immunoSEQ multiplex PCR, the repertoire was profiled, and TCRdb retains in-frame clones only, with some absent. In the table there are about 28,000 clones, approximately 85% of which are singletons. The sequencing here drew on CD4+ or CD8+ T cells sorted from blood, taken in a trial of the OX40 agonist ivuxolimab. These receptors all come from an adult with an advanced solid tumor such as melanoma, head and neck, liver or kidney cancer.

This chain joins TRBV14 and TRBJ2-5; the match to TRBD1 covers 9 bases. Germline V gene data show CDR1 as SGHDN and CDR2 as FVKESK. CDR3 size: 15 residues. V lost 1 base, J lost 2 bases, and 2 bases stayed unmatched. The CDR3 DNA is TGTGCCAGCAGCCAAGGGGACAGGGTTCAAGAGACCCAGTACTTC. It yields the protein CASSQGDRVQETQYF.

A single count supports this clone. In DNA form, the CDR3 reads TGTGCCTGGAGTGTGGGACAGAACACTGAAGCTTTCTTT. Protein sequence: CAWSVGQNTEAFF. The V and J genes are TRBV30 and TRBJ1-1; D perhaps matches TRBD1 (6 bases). With 0 bases removed from V and 1 base from J, the gap between germline ends came to 6 bases. From germline, CDR1 is GTSNPN and CDR2 SVGIG (reference sequence). This CDR3 contains 13 residues.

CDR3 nucleotides: TGTGCCAGCAGCCCCATCAGGGGGGATGAGCAGTTCTTC. It codes for CASSPIRGDEQFF. This rearrangement joins TRBV27 to TRBJ2-1, with D possibly being TRBD1 (7 bases). There are 13 residues in the CDR3. Per germline, CDR1 MNHEY and CDR2 SMNVEV (reference sequence). Trimming removed 6 bases from V and 8 bases from J, with 14 bases in between.

The V and J genes are TRBV28 and TRBJ2-2, with TRBD1 identical over 10 bases. Germline V lookup: CDR1 MDHEN, CDR2 SYDVKM. Germline trimming cut 4 bases from V and 6 bases from J; bases unmatched to any gene: 2. This CDR3 has 14 residues. Written as DNA, the CDR3 is TGTGCCAGCAGTTACGGACAGGGGGCCGGGGAGCTGTTTTTT. It specifies CASSYGQGAGELFF.

The J gene is TRBJ2-1, the V gene TRBV4-1; D is uncertain. V was trimmed by 1 base and J by 2 bases, leaving 9 bases between them. The CDR3 extends over 15 amino acids. CDR1 and CDR2 (germline): MGHRA, YSYEKL. CDR3 amino acids: CASSQALRAYNEQFF. CDR3 coding DNA: TGCGCCAGCAGCCAAGCCCTACGGGCCTACAATGAGCAGTTCTTC.

J is TRBJ2-7 and V is TRBV6-6; D remains unclear. The V gene's germline CDR1 is MNHNY and CDR2 SVGAGI (reference sequence). Between the trimmed V and J ends, which lost 5 bases and 3 bases, there was a span of 8 bases. This CDR3 region has 12 residues. The DNA of the CDR3 is TGTGCCAGCAGTCAGGTCCGCTACGAGCAGTACTTC. Amino acids: CASSQVRYEQYF.

This chain connects TRBV7-2 to TRBJ2-7, with 8 positions matching TRBD2. The trim removed 1 base at V and 7 bases at J, leaving 9 bases unmatched. Looked up from germline, CDR1 is SGHTA and CDR2 is FQGNSA. The CDR3 spans 15 residues. The CDR3 sequence: CASSLVGREGWEQYF. CDR3 in DNA: TGTGCCAGCAGCTTAGTAGGACGGGAGGGATGGGAGCAGTACTTC. Looking up the rest from reference TRBV7-2 and TRBJ2-7 gives the full variable domain: GAGVSQSPSNKVTEKGKDVELRCDPISGHTALYWYRQSLGQGLEFLIYFQGNSAPDKSGLPSDRFSAERTGGSVSTLTIQRTQQEDSAVYLCASSLVGREGWEQYFGPGTRLTVT.

J is TRBJ1-5 and V is TRBV4-1, with D uncertain. This CDR3 comprises 14 residues. The germline V gene has CDR1 MGHRA and CDR2 YSYEKL. Trimming took 3 bases from V and 2 from J, leaving 8 bases between them. DNA for the CDR3: TGCGCCAGCAGCCAGGTGCCTGGCAATCAGCCCCAGCATTTT. The encoded protein is CASSQVPGNQPQHF.

The V gene is TRBV7-2, the J gene TRBJ1-3; D unresolved. Germline V gene lookup returns CDR1 SGHTA and CDR2 FQGNSA. V lost 2 bases and J 2 bases, leaving 4 bases between the germline ends. This CDR3 spans 13 amino acids. CDR3 loop: CASSLFTGNTIYF. The CDR3 DNA reads TGTGCCAGCAGCTTATTTACTGGAAACACCATATATTTT.

The chain uses TRBV6-5 and TRBJ2-3; perhaps TRBD2 as D (6 bases). Germline CDR1 reads MNHEY; CDR2 reads SVGAGI. CDR3 size: 16 residues. The germline V and J ends were trimmed by 2 bases and 0 bases, with 12 bases remaining between them. In nucleotides, the CDR3 is TGTGCCAGCAGTTACAGGGGCGGGGATAGCACAGATACGCAGTATTTT. Residues: CASSYRGGDSTDTQYF.

This chain joins TRBV9 and TRBJ1-3; D remains ambiguous. The germline V gene has CDR1 SGDLS and CDR2 YYNGEE. CDR3 size: 14 residues. Trimming left V 5 bases short and J 7 bases short, with 16 bases between. The CDR3 sequence: CASSPNNIGNTIYF. CDR3 DNA: TGTGCCAGCAGTCCAAACAATATTGGGAACACCATATATTTT.

The CDR3 protein is CASSSTSGSIETQYF. Here the CDR3 DNA reads TGTGCCAGCAGCTCGACTAGCGGGAGTATAGAGACCCAGTACTTC. The J gene is TRBJ2-5, the V gene TRBV7-9; 12 bases are shared with TRBD2. Germline V gives CDR1 SEHNR, CDR2 FQNEAQ (reference sequence). The V segment lost 4 bases and the J segment 4 bases; nucleotides outside the gene matches: 4. This CDR3 is 15 amino acids long.

V and J are TRBV4-1 and TRBJ2-7; TRBD1 aligns across 7 bases. CDR3 length: 13 residues. The ends lost 1 base at V and 5 bases at J; junction bases unmatched: 2. The germline V gene encodes CDR1 MGHRA and CDR2 YSYEKL. This chain's CDR3 is CASSQVGGNEQYF. Written as DNA, the CDR3 is TGCGCCAGCAGCCAAGTAGGGGGCAACGAGCAGTACTTC.

The chain recombines TRBV27 with TRBJ2-1, with D possibly TRBD2 on 7 matching bases. V lost 1 base and J 12 bases, leaving 13 bases between the germline ends. The CDR3 has 13 amino acids. Germline V lookup: CDR1 MNHEY, CDR2 SMNVEV (reference sequence). CDR3 loop: CASSLWGGRPQFF. DNA of the CDR3: TGTGCCAGCAGTTTATGGGGGGGCCGGCCGCAGTTCTTC.

The genes are TRBV30 and TRBJ2-3; tentatively, D is TRBD1 (7 bases). CDR1 GTSNPN and CDR2 SVGIG come from the germline V gene (reference sequence). The CDR3 consists of 12 residues. The ends were cut back, 7 bases at V and 2 bases at J, with 10 bases in the middle. The CDR3 loop is CAFRGVTDTQYF. CDR3 coding DNA: TGTGCCTTCAGGGGGGTCACAGATACGCAGTATTTT. The complete variable domain, with remaining parts taken from reference TRBV30 and TRBJ2-3, reads SQTIHQWPATLVQPVGSPLSLECTVEGTSNPNLYWYRQAAGRGLQLLFYSVGIGQISSEVPQNLSASRPQDRQFILSSKKLLLSDSGFYLCAFRGVTDTQYFGPGTRLTVL.

The J gene is TRBJ2-6, the V gene TRBV27, with D unclear. The V gene's germline CDR1 is MNHEY and CDR2 SMNVEV (reference sequence). The CDR3 sequence is 15 residues long. V lost 8 bases to trimming and J lost 0 bases, with 11 bases between them. The CDR3 region has the DNA TGTGCCAGCGGATTTACAACCTCTGGGGCCAACGTCCTGACTTTC. Translated, it gives CASGFTTSGANVLTF.

The V and J genes are TRBV6-5 and TRBJ2-1; 7 bases agree with TRBD2. Germline CDR1 and CDR2: MNHEY and SVGAGI. This CDR3 region has 13 residues. With 4 bases clipped from V and 9 bases from J, the junction kept 6 bases outside the gene matches. The CDR3 bases are TGTGCCAGCAGTTGGACTAGTTTGGTTGAGCAGTTCTTC. It translates to CASSWTSLVEQFF.

The V gene is TRBV6-1, the J gene TRBJ2-2; 9 bases fit TRBD1. CDR1 is MNHNS, CDR2 SASEGT, per germline. V gave up 6 bases and J gave up 2 bases; unmatched junction bases: 4. The CDR3 extends over 15 amino acids. The CDR3 spells CASSVQGANTGELFF. The CDR3, as DNA: TGTGCCAGCAGCGTACAGGGGGCTAACACCGGGGAGCTGTTTTTT.

The chain recombines TRBV29-1 with TRBJ2-1, with D perhaps TRBD1 (5 bases). Germline V gives CDR1 SQVTM, CDR2 ANQGSEA. The CDR3 runs to 13 residues. Trimming left V 1 base short and J 10 bases short, with 14 bases between. CDR3 region: CSVEGLTAIEQFF. CDR3 sequence (DNA): TGCAGCGTTGAAGGCTTGACAGCGATCGAGCAGTTCTTC.

This clone was counted only a few times. A much more abundant neighbour one base away suggests this may be a read error. V gene TRBV11-2 combines with J gene TRBJ2-5; D call uncertain. Trimming removed 2 bases at V and 0 bases at J, with 4 bases between. The CDR3 has 13 residues. Germline loops: CDR1 SGHAT, CDR2 FQNNGV. CDR3 amino acids: CASSLWNQETQYF. The CDR3, as DNA: TGTGCCAGCAGCTTATGGAACCAAGAGACCCAGTACTTC.